The entry below describes one T cell receptor (beta chain). Its binding antigen is unknown. No much larger clonotype is one base removed from it; base qualities were not supplied. Ends trimmed: V by 3 bases, J by 3 bases; bases unmatched to a gene: 10. The CDR3 contains 16 residues, cysteine and phenylalanine counted. Only the CDR3 DNA stays, 48 bases, in frame from base 1. The germline V gene (reference sequence) supplies CDR1 LNHDA and CDR2 SQIVND. This specimen comes from a study of shared clonotypes between healthy human individuals (dated by TCRdb to 2020 to 2022). Background for the entire study: The cohort included three men and a couple of women between 18 and 49 years of age. For each donor, CD4 naive and CD4 memory were each run on three plates, CD8 naive on two plates, and CD8 memory on one plate. To estimate repertoire size and how much clonotype sharing occurs between individuals, the study deeply sequenced the blood TCR repertoires of several healthy adults. Libraries were prepared and TCR repertoires were sequenced by different laboratories using diverse techniques, in order to increase sequencing depth and limit assay-specific biases. Each donor's leukapheresis produced roughly between about 0.8 and 10 billion PBMCs. Overall results and qualifications from the work: Pairwise subsampling led to the expectation that sequencing depth would affect the degree of clonotype sharing among donors. Estimated clonotype richness was generally larger for naive than for memory subsets. The genetic and exposure-history diversity represented was limited by the small number of donors. Clonotypes shared by all four sorted-subset donors showed higher generation probabilities than non-shared clonotypes. Sampling was restricted to blood, and TCR repertoires in tissues likely differ from the TCR repertoires found in blood. Sharing across a few donors was observed for about 5% of naive CD4, about 4% of naive CD8, 2% to 2.5% of memory CD4, and 0.4% of memory CD8 clonotypes. Rarefaction of sorted-subset datasets indicated incomplete sequencing despite the large sequencing depth.

Using the deep immunoSEQ assay, multiplex PCR amplified TCR CDR3 regions from genomic DNA. For each cell subset, the extracted genomic DNA was distributed evenly across all wells of several immunoSEQ 96-well plates, and each plate served as one replicate. Each replicate PCR for sorted subsets received approximately 200 ng genomic DNA, equal to about 30,000 T cell genomes. Purified libraries were measured with a Qubit 3.0 fluorometer, size-checked on a Bioanalyzer 2100, and measured again with the KAPA Library Quantification kit. A separate single-read 150-cycle Illumina NextSeq 550 flow cell was used to sequence each immunoSEQ 96-well plate. Regarding the original processing steps: Because the immunoSEQ output held only junctional sequences and lacked quality scores, the filtering could not match the filtering applied to full-length reads. Sequences were annotated with PyIR, a Python wrapper for IgBLAST v1.9, using IMGT germline references to assign V/J genes and CDR3. Reads with weak V/J assignments (E-value above 1e-6), missing CDR3, stop codons, out-of-frame junctions, or ambiguous translated residues were removed. V3J clonotypes were defined as sequences sharing an identical inferred V gene, J gene, and CDR3 amino acid sequence. Percentage overlap between repertoires was computed as shared unique clonotypes divided by the size of the smaller repertoire. RTK rarefaction, the Chao1 estimator, and Recon v2.1 estimates of unobserved clonotypes were used to assess repertoire richness. For all TCRbeta clonotypes obtained by the gDNA method from several donors, generation probabilities were computed with OLGA. This immuneACCESS table, as held by TCRdb, lists in-frame sequences with V and J called but not all clones. Of the missing ones, under half trace to an unresolved V gene in checked studies; the others have no known cause. V and J calls and clone size are copied from that table; D and trimming were computed from the DNA. The sample data list hundreds of thousands of clones, and around 74% of these were observed just once. Of the sample, about 1.7% falls within the top ten clones.

Donors were healthy HIV-negative adults with no recently reported acute infections or vaccinations. All donors were Caucasian adults living in Nashville, Tennessee, USA. CD4+ T cells were enriched through magnetic negative selection, after which naive cells were positively selected on CD45RA and the remaining negative fraction served as the memory subset. After blood collection by leukapheresis, PBMCs were isolated using Ficoll-Histopaque density gradient centrifugation and then cryopreserved in the vapor phase of liquid nitrogen. Analytical flow cytometry was used to check the purity and quantity of every magnetically sorted T cell population. Genomic DNA was isolated from every sorted fraction and measured by UV absorbance on a Nanodrop 2000c.

The source is a woman between 25 and 40 years old in good health. Source material: memory CD4+ T cells sorted from blood. The sample's cell subset or site label, in plain terms: CD45RA-negative fraction. The chain employs TRBV19 and TRBJ2-5, with 7 bases matching TRBD1. The CDR3 reads CASSIWGTASKETQYF. The nucleotide sequence reads as follows: TGTGCCAGTAGTATCTGGGGGACAGCCTCAAAAGAGACCCAGTACTTC.